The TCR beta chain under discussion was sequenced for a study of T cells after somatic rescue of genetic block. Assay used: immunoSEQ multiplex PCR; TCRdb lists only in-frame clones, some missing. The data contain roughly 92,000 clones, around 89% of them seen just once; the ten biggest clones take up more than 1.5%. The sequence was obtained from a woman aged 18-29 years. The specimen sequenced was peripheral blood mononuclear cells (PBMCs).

DNA of the CDR3: TGTGCCAGCAGCCGGGGACCCTTGGCCTCGGGCAATGAGCAGTTCTTC. Residues: CASSRGPLASGNEQFF. The chain is built from TRBV5-5 and TRBJ2-1; D may correspond to TRBD1 or TRBD2 (5 bases each). This CDR3 region has 16 residues. Germline assignment: CDR1 SGHKS and CDR2 YYEKEE (reference sequence). The V end was cut by 4 bases, the J end by 6 bases, with 20 bases between.